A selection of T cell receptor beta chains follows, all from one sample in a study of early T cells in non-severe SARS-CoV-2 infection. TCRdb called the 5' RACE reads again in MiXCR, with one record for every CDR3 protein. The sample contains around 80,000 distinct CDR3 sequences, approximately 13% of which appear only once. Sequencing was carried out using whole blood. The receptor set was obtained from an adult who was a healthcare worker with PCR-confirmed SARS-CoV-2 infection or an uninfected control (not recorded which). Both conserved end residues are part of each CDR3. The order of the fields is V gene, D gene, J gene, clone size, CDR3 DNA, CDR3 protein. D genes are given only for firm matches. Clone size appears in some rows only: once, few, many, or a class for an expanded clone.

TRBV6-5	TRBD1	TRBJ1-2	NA	TGTGCCAGCAGTTACGTGGGACAGGGGGCAGCTGGCTACACCTTC	CASSYVGQGAAGYTF
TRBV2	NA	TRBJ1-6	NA	TGTGCCAGCAGTCTGGACTCCGCCAGAGCAAATTCACCCCTCCACTTT	CASSLDSARANSPLHF
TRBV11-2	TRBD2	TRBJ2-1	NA	TGTGCCAGCAGCTTAGGGGGACTAGCGGCCTACAATGAGCAGTTCTTC	CASSLGGLAAYNEQFF
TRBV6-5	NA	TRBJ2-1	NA	TGTGCCAGCAGTTACTCCGGTGAGCAGTTCTTC	CASSYSGEQFF
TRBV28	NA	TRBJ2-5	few	TGTGCCAGCAGTGATCCGTCCTCGGACAGACAAGAGACCCAGTACTTC	CASSDPSSDRQETQYF
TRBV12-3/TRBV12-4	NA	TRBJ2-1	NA	TGTGCCAGCTTGTTCCGAGGGGGGAAGAAAGATGAGCAGTTCTTC	CASLFRGGKKDEQFF
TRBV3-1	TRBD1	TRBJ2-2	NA	TGTGCCAGCAGCATCAGACTGCCTGGACAGGGCGGCGCCGGGGAGCTGTTTTTT	CASSIRLPGQGGAGELFF
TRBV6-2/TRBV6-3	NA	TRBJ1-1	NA	TGTGCCAGCATGGTGAACACTGAAGCTTTCTTT	CASMVNTEAFF
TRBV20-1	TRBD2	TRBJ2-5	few	TGCAGTGCTAGTGGGCTAGCGGGGGGAATAGGGGAGACCCAGTACTTC	CSASGLAGGIGETQYF
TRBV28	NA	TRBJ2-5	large	TGTGCCAGCAGTTTCCTTGACAGGATGAAGACCCAGTACTTC	CASSFLDRMKTQYF
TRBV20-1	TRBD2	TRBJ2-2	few	TGCAGTGCTCCTGCTAGCGGGAGTGGCGGGGAGCTGTTTTTT	CSAPASGSGGELFF
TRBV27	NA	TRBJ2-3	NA	TGTGCCAGCAGTTTAAGTCGAGGCAGGGCCACAGATACGCAGTATTTT	CASSLSRGRATDTQYF
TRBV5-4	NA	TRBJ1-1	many	TGTGCCAGCAGCTTGGGCGACCGGTCCACTGAAGCTTTCTTT	CASSLGDRSTEAFF
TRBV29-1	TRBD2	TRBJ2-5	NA	TGCAGCGTTTCAAATCTTAGCGGGAGCAGGGAGACCCAGTACTTC	CSVSNLSGSRETQYF
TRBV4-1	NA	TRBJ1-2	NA	TGCGCCAGCAGCCAAGATCACGGCAGCTTCTATGGCTACACCTTC	CASSQDHGSFYGYTF
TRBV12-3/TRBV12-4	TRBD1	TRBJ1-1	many	TGTGCCAGCAGTTGGGACAGGGGGCATAGGAACACTGAAGCTTTCTTT	CASSWDRGHRNTEAFF
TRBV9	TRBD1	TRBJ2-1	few	TGTGCCAGCAGCGTGGCTGGGACAGGGCACAATGAGCAGTTCTTC	CASSVAGTGHNEQFF
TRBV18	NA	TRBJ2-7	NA	TGTGCCAGCTCGGAACGGCGGACCCATATACCTTTCTACGAGCAGTACTTC	CASSERRTHIPFYEQYF
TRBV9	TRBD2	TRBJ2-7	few	TGTGCCAGCAGCCCCCAGCCGACTAGCGGGGGGTACGAGCAGTACTTC	CASSPQPTSGGYEQYF
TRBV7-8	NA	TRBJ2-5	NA	TGTGCCAGCAGACCAAGCAGATTCTCGGAGACCCAGTACTTC	CASRPSRFSETQYF
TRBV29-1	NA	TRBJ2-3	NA	TGCAGCGTCGGGAGTGGGGGGCCGACAGATACGCAGTATTTT	CSVGSGGPTDTQYF
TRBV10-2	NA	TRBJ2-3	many	TGCGCCAGCAGTGACGCGGACGGTGAAACAGATACGCAGTATTTT	CASSDADGETDTQYF
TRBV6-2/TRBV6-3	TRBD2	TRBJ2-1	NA	TGTGCCAGCAGTTACAGCGGGGCCTACAATGAGCAGTTCTTC	CASSYSGAYNEQFF
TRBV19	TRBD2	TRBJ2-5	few	TGTGCCAGTAGTATGACTAGCGGCACAATACAAGAGACCCAGTACTTC	CASSMTSGTIQETQYF
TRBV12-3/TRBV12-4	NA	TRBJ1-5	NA	TGTGCCAGCAGTTCCGGTGGCAGGGCAAATCAGCCCCAGCATTTT	CASSSGGRANQPQHF
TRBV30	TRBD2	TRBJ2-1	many	TGTGCCTGGAGCCTATCTAGCGGGGCTTTGGGTGAGCAGTTCTTC	CAWSLSSGALGEQFF
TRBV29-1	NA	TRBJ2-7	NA	TGCAGCGTTGAAGGGGTAGCAGGGGCGGCCTACGAGCAGTACTTC	CSVEGVAGAAYEQYF
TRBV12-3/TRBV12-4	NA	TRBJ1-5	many	TGTGCCAGCAGCCGGGTCACTCAGCCCCAGCATTTT	CASSRVTQPQHF
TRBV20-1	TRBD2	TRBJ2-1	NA	TGCAGTGCTTCCCTAGCGGGGACATACAATGAGCAGTTCTTC	CSASLAGTYNEQFF
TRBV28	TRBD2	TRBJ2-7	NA	TGTGCCAGCAGTTCACCGGGACTAGCGGGGCGAACCTACGAGCAGTACTTC	CASSSPGLAGRTYEQYF
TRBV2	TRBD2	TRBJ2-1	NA	TGTGCCAGCAGTGCGGATAGCGGGAGCTCCTACAATGAGCAGTTCTTC	CASSADSGSSYNEQFF
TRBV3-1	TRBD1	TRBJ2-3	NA	TGTGCCAGCAGCCGCGGGACAGGGGGTTTCTCAGATACGCAGTATTTT	CASSRGTGGFSDTQYF
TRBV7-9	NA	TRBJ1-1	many	TGTGCCAGCAGCTTAGGAGAGACTGAAGCTTTCTTT	CASSLGETEAFF
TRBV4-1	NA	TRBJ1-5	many	TGCGCCAGCAGCCAGCTAGCGTCAATCAGCCCCCAGCATTTT	CASSQLASISPQHF
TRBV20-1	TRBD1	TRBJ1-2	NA	TGCAGTGCTAGCGACAGGGGTAGTCCCTATGGCTACACCTTC	CSASDRGSPYGYTF
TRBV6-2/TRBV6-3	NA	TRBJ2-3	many	TGTGCCAGCAGTCTCCTTGACTTAACTAGCACAGATACGCAGTATTTT	CASSLLDLTSTDTQYF
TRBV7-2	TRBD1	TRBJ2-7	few	TGTGCCAGCAGCCAGGGGGACAGGTACTACGAGCAGTACTTC	CASSQGDRYYEQYF
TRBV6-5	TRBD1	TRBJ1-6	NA	TGTGCCAGCAGACCCGGACAGGATAATTCACCCCTCCACTTT	CASRPGQDNSPLHF
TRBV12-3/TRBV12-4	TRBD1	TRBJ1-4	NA	TGTGCCAGCAGTTTATTGGAGGGGGCGGAAGCCGAAAAACTGTTTTTT	CASSLLEGAEAEKLFF
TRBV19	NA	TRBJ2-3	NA	TGTGCCAGTAGTATAAGGGGCGGGTGGGCAGATACGCAGTATTTT	CASSIRGGWADTQYF
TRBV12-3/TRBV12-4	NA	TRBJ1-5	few	TGTGCCAGCAGTTTCAAGGGGAATAGCAATCAGCCCCAGCATTTT	CASSFKGNSNQPQHF
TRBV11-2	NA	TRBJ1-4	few	TGTGCCAGCAGCCCACAGGGTTTGGTGACTAATGAAAAACTGTTTTTT	CASSPQGLVTNEKLFF
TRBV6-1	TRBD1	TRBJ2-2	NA	TGTGCCAGCAGTGAACCAGGGACAGGGGCCGGGGAGCTGTTTTTT	CASSEPGTGAGELFF
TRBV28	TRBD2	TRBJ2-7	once	TGTGCCAGCAGTTTTCTGGCGGGAGGGCCGGGGCAGTACTTC	CASSFLAGGPGQYF
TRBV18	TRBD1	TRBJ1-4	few	TGTGCCAGCCAACAGGGGGTTGTTGAAAAACTGTTTTTT	CASQQGVVEKLFF
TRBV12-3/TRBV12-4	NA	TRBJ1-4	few	TGTGCCAGCAGCCGCGGTACCGCAACTAATGAAAAACTGTTTTTT	CASSRGTATNEKLFF
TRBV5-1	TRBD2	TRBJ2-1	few	TGCGCCAGCAGCACCAGATTCTGGAGCGGGAGCTACAATGAGCAGTTCTTC	CASSTRFWSGSYNEQFF
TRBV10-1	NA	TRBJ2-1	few	TGCGCCAGCACCCAAAGGATGGCGGGAAGTGCCCACAATGAGCAGTTCTTC	CASTQRMAGSAHNEQFF
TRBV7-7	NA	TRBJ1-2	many	TGTGCCAGCAGCTTAGCGCCAGGCAACTATGGCTACACCTTC	CASSLAPGNYGYTF
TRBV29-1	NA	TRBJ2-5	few	TGCAGCGTTCTCAACAGGGGAGGGCAGGCAACCCAAGAGACCCAGTACTTC	CSVLNRGGQATQETQYF
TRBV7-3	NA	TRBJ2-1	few	TGTGCCAGCAGCCTACAGGGAGACTCGGCCTACAATGAGCAGTTCTTC	CASSLQGDSAYNEQFF
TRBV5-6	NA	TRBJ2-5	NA	TGTGCCAGCAGCTCCTGGAGGGGAGGCGTTCAAGAGACCCAGTACTTC	CASSSWRGGVQETQYF
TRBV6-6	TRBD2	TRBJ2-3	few	TGTGCCAGCAGTTACGCTGGAGCGGGAGGGTCCCAGTATTTT	CASSYAGAGGSQYF
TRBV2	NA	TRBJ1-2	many	TGTGCCGGCCACAGGGAACGAGGTTCTGTCTATGGCTACACCTTC	CAGHRERGSVYGYTF
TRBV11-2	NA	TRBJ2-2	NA	TGTGCCAGCAGAAATACAGGCGGGGAGCTGTTTTTT	CASRNTGGELFF
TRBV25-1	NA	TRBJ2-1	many	TGTGCCAGCAGTGAGCCGTGGGGGTCCTACAATGAGCAGTTCTTC	CASSEPWGSYNEQFF
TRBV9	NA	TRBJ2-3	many	TGTGCCAGCAGCGTAGGGCGGATGATGGGCACAGATACGCAGTATTTT	CASSVGRMMGTDTQYF
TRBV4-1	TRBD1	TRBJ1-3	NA	TGCGCCAGCAGCCATCAAGGGACAGACAAAAAGTTTCTCTCTGGAAACACCATATATTTT	CASSHQGTDKKFLSGNTIYF